The rows below give T cell receptor beta chains drawn from one sample of a study of blood T cell repertoires in COVID-19. The table came from immunoSEQ multiplex PCR; TCRdb's copy has only in-frame clones and leaves some out. In the table there are fewer than 200,000 clones, around 80% of which are singletons. The specimen sequenced was peripheral blood. The receptors derive from a man between 65 and 85 years old with active or convalescent COVID-19. Each CDR3 is given with its conserved first and last residue.

CDR3 length,V gene,CDR3 protein
18,TRBV7-9,CASSYEKVYGTSENEQFF
15,TRBV18,CASSPRTGENTEAFF
13,TRBV7-9,CASSPRFDYEQYF
14,TRBV29-1,CSIPQGGGGEKLFF
15,TRBV3-1/TRBV3-2,CASSLTGTGYREQYF
13,TRBV5-4,CASSFRGKETQYF
13,TRBV10-3,CAIRTQGDTEAFF
15,TRBV7-9,CASSGQTGVNEKLFF
16,TRBV7-9,CASSSYRGADTGELFF
13,TRBV5-1,CASSEYSGNTIYF
14,TRBV19,CASSPDRANSPLHF
15,TRBV5-1,CASSLLLSNTGELFF
20,TRBV19,CASSRWTLTLSLATNEKLFF
17,TRBV7-8,CASSVQGAAGGRETQYF
13,TRBV14,CASSRGTRYGYTF
14,TRBV5-1,CASSSQGNSYEQYF
14,TRBV10-3,CAISAETLADTQYF
13,TRBV10-3,CAISPEGQETQYF